These T cell receptor beta chains were read from a single sample in a study of cytomegalovirus exposure and HLA in healthy donors. Generated by immunoSEQ multiplex PCR, the TCRdb table keeps only in-frame clones and is missing some. The sample contains 90,000 or so clones, 65% to 85% of which appear only once. Sequenced material: PBMCs. These receptors all come from a man aged 45 to 65 in good health and CMV-seronegative. CDR3s leave out the opening cysteine and the closing phenylalanine or tryptophan. The order of the fields is CDR3 protein, clone size, V gene, J gene, CDR3 length. For some rows the clone size is stated as once, few or many, or as a class when expanded; others skip it.

ASSYSTTGELF	.	TRBV6-5	TRBJ2-2	11
ASSESTVYEQY	.	TRBV2	TRBJ2-7	11
ASSLSGREGGYT	.	TRBV28	TRBJ1-2	12
ASSVGPNEKLF	.	TRBV9	TRBJ1-4	11
ASSPIPQAAVYEQY	.	TRBV5-6	TRBJ2-7	14
ASSRAGPPNEQF	.	TRBV5-1	TRBJ2-1	12
ASRRDRGKNIQY	.	TRBV6-5	TRBJ2-4	12
ASSFPRFDRKNYEQY	.	TRBV28	TRBJ2-7	15
ASSYGGQEDTQY	.	TRBV6-6	TRBJ2-3	12
ASSELAGSSYNEQF	.	TRBV6-4	TRBJ2-1	14
ASSRGLNQPQH	.	TRBV14	TRBJ1-5	11
ASSHHHRQPSNTGELF	.	TRBV7-9	TRBJ2-2	16
ASSLTGGSYNEQF	.	TRBV25-1	TRBJ2-1	13
ASSHIDRYNEQF	.	TRBV4-3	TRBJ2-1	12
ASTWTGTGEPQH	.	TRBV2	TRBJ1-5	12
ASAAAGGNQPQH	.	TRBV12-5	TRBJ1-5	12
ASSLGTSGALEQF	.	TRBV27	TRBJ2-1	13
ASSAGLAGMYNEQF	.	TRBV13	TRBJ2-1	14
ASSRARGEDEQF	.	TRBV4-3	TRBJ2-1	12
ASSPSHRLGVPGELF	.	TRBV19	TRBJ2-2	15
ASSLGRGFNSPLH	.	TRBV27	TRBJ1-6	13
ASSQGGGTDTQY	.	TRBV4-1	TRBJ2-3	12
ASSVTGIENQPQH	.	TRBV6-1	TRBJ1-5	13
ASSPWSNSNQPQH	.	TRBV18	TRBJ1-5	13
ASSLDPGTDTQY	.	TRBV7-6	TRBJ2-3	12
SVGDRGSNTEAF	.	TRBV7-9	TRBJ1-1	12
ASSLGVSGQEQY	.	TRBV11-2	TRBJ2-7	12
ASSPGTSGREDTQY	once	TRBV11-3	TRBJ2-3	14
ASSLDGAFTDTQY	.	TRBV5-1	TRBJ2-3	13
ASSLFFRDRGLNTEAF	few	TRBV27	TRBJ1-1	16
AWSVGGDTKY	.	TRBV30	TRBJ2-5	10
ASSCIPYYEQY	.	TRBV27	TRBJ2-7	11
ASSLNEYRTDTQY	once	TRBV7-3	TRBJ2-3	13
ASSGLAGVGNEQF	.	TRBV9	TRBJ2-1	13
ASSPGGSFATNEKLF	.	TRBV11-2	TRBJ1-4	15
ASIPAGVRNEQF	.	TRBV2	TRBJ2-1	12
ASSRDRNEKLF	.	TRBV18	TRBJ1-4	11
ASSRTGQTNQPQH	.	TRBV6-5	TRBJ1-5	13
ASSFTGQGSNYGYT	.	TRBV27	TRBJ1-2	14
AISDPSKGQGAYEQY	.	TRBV10-3	TRBJ2-7	15
ASTTSPAGGQNEQF	.	TRBV5-1	TRBJ2-1	14
ASSRTGNTDTQY	once	TRBV5-6	TRBJ2-3	12